Listed here is a single T cell receptor (beta chain). The sample's time point: blood at routine non-recurrence follow-up after resection. No cell sorting; template was whole RNA from tumor, lung tissue or PBMC. Individually, TCR cDNA molecules were each labelled with a unique molecular identifier. TCRdb independently ran MiXCR on the 5' RACE reads; one entry per CDR3 protein. The sample comprises around 110,000 distinct CDR3 sequences, 10% to 15% of which are singletons, and approximately 15% rests with the top ten. This sample is part of a study of spatial heterogeneity in lung cancer. After removal of 3 bases from V and 2 bases from J, the junction contained 6 bases not matched to a gene. This CDR3 has 16 residues. Looked up from germline, CDR1 is SGDLS and CDR2 is YYNGEE.

The sequencing used PBMCs, collected at follow-up. The chain recombines TRBV9 with TRBJ2-3; 10 nucleotides line up with TRBD2. This TCR was recovered from a male donor with early-stage non-small cell lung cancer. For the CDR3, the DNA is TGTGCCAGCAGCGCACTAGCGGGACTAATCACAGATACGCAGTATTTT. As protein: CASSALAGLITDTQYF.